This T cell receptor (beta chain) stems from a study of blood T cell repertoires in COVID-19. The method was immunoSEQ multiplex PCR; TCRdb's version includes in-frame clones alone and lacks a portion of them. Of fewer than 500,000 clones listed, more than 85% are singletons. This receptor was obtained from a woman in her twenties or thirties with acute or convalescent COVID-19. The sequenced material came from peripheral blood.

The CDR3 protein is CASSTIPGLTFSSNQPQHF. The CDR3 DNA is TGCGCCAGCAGCACAATACCGGGACTGACCTTTAGTAGCAATCAGCCCCAGCATTTT. The chain employs TRBV5-1 and TRBJ1-5; the D gene is possibly TRBD1 (5 bases). Trimming removed 4 bases at V and 0 bases at J, with 23 bases between. The CDR3 has 19 amino acids. Germline CDR1 SGHRS, CDR2 YFSETQ.